This T cell receptor beta chain was recorded in a study of OX40 agonist ivuxolimab in advanced cancers. For the study in its entirety: Ivuxolimab was a fully human IgG2 agonistic monoclonal antibody targeting the costimulatory receptor OX40 (CD134). Prior anti-PD-1, anti-PD-L1 or anti-CTLA-4 therapy was permitted, and 35% to 40% of dose-escalation patients had received checkpoint inhibitors. Intravenous ivuxolimab was administered to patients every 2 weeks at six dose levels: 0.01, 0.1, 0.3, 1.5, 3 and 10 mg/kg. The monotherapy dose-escalation portion (N of about 52 patients) of the phase I ivuxolimab trial is reported in the paper. Three dose-escalation patients achieved partial responses, one with hepatocellular carcinoma and two with cutaneous melanoma. The dose-escalation cohort was over 70% male with a mean age of around 62 years, ranging from roughly 23 to 90. Among the 50 to 55 dose-escalation patients, about 19 had hepatocellular carcinoma, approximately 15 melanoma, 9 renal cell carcinoma and 9 head and neck cancer. The purpose of peripheral TCRbeta sequencing was to test whether ivuxolimab changed TCR sequence diversity and led to clonal T-cell expansion.

A remark on this clone: It lacks a known antigen. Per-base quality was not reported, and no clone a single base away is much larger than it. Other DNA variants within this sample encode the same CDR3.

The CDR3 starts with the cysteine, ends with the phenylalanine, and has 15 residues. Of all the DNA, just the CDR3 is kept, 45 bases in frame from base 1. The germline V and J ends show losses of 6 bases and 0 bases respectively, and no gene match explains 6 bases of the junction. CDR1 and CDR2 are read off the germline V gene as SQVTM and ANQGSEA. To sequence the TCRbeta CDR3 region, genomic DNA was isolated from the sorted cells. The immunoSEQ Assay was used to sequence the TCRbeta CDR3 regions. Drawn from immuneACCESS, this table holds only the in-frame rearrangements with V and J called that TCRdb kept. Clones are partly lost; checked studies trace under half to an unresolved V gene and leave the rest unexplained. Recorded for this sample are nearly 60,000 clones; roughly four fifths of them occurred a single time. 0.75% of the sample belongs to the ten largest clones. The investigation overall reported the following: In partial responders in the 0.1-3.0 mg/kg groups, normalized peripheral clonal expansion was found to be among the lowest, especially among CD8+ T cells. Clonal expansion of both CD4+ and CD8+ blood T cells was observed from baseline to week 6 at doses 0.1 to 3.0 mg/kg. After ivuxolimab, CD8+ T cells had more expanded clones than CD4+ T cells on average. The antigen specificity of the peripheral T cells that underwent clonal expansion was not determined. Low levels of normalized T-cell clonal expansion were also seen in some nonresponding patients.

The trial excluded patients who had a history of autoimmune disease or were on systemic immunosuppression. In every dose cohort, peripheral blood was drawn for TCR sequencing at baseline, cycle 4 day 1, and cycle 7 day 1. The samples were drawn from a first-in-human, open-label, multicenter phase I dose-escalation trial of ivuxolimab. The trial enrolled adults with locally advanced or metastatic head and neck squamous cell, hepatocellular, melanoma or renal cell carcinoma. CD4+ and CD8+ T cells were sorted separately from peripheral blood before TCR sequencing. The sequence joins TRBV29-1 to TRBJ2-2, with 8 middle bases fitting TRBD1. The material sequenced was CD4+ or CD8+ T cells sorted from blood, taken in a trial of the OX40 agonist ivuxolimab. The clonotype comes from an adult with an advanced solid tumor such as melanoma, head and neck, liver or kidney cancer. The CDR3 protein is CSVDPGGANTGELFF. In nucleotides, the sequence is TGCAGCGTAGACCCAGGGGGCGCGAACACCGGGGAGCTGTTTTTT.